The present entry profiles one T cell receptor beta chain with its context. The antigen is unknown. Among the roughly 120 subjects of the validation cohort, separate from the roughly 700-subject first cohort, were the donors. The CDR3 sequence is 12 residues long. The germline V and J ends were trimmed by 8 bases and 11 bases, with 19 bases remaining between them. Germline V gives CDR1 WNHNN, CDR2 SYGVQD (reference sequence). This sample is part of a study of cytomegalovirus exposure and HLA in healthy donors. Study conclusions and caveats: The TCR clusters that emerged in the first cohort tended, a later analysis found, to co-occur in the 120 or so validation repertoires.

Method: immunoSEQ multiplex PCR; TCRdb's copy keeps in-frame clones and lacks some. Of about 56,000 clones in the sample, 85% to 95% are singletons; the top ten hold 1.1%. Specimen: PBMCs. The clonotype comes from a man between 18 and 29 years old in good health and CMV-seronegative. This sequence joins TRBV10-1 and TRBJ2-7; the D gene is possibly TRBD2 (6 bases). The CDR3 coding sequence is TGCGCCAGCTCTGAGGGTGCGACGGGGGAGTACTTC. It yields the protein CASSEGATGEYF.